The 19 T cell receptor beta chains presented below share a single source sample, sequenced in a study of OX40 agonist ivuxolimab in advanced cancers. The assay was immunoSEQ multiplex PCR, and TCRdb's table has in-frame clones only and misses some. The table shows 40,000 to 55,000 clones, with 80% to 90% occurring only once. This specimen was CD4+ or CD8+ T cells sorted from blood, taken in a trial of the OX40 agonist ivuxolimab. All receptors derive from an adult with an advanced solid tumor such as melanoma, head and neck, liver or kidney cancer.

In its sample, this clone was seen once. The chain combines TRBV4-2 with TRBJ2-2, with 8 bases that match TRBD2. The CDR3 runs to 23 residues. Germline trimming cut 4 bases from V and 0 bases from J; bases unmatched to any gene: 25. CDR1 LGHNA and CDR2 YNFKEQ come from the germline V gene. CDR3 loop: CASSRSLRAGVHRVPTNTGELFF. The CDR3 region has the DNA TGTGCCAGCAGCCGAAGCCTTAGAGCGGGGGTTCATCGGGTCCCTACGAACACCGGGGAGCTGTTTTTT.

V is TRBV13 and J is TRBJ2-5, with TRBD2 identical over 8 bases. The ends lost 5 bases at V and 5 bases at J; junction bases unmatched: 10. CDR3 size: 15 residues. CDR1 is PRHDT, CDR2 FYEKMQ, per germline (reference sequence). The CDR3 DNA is TGTGCCAGCAGCGTACTAGCGGAAGGGGCTGAGACCCAGTACTTC. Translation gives CASSVLAEGAETQYF.

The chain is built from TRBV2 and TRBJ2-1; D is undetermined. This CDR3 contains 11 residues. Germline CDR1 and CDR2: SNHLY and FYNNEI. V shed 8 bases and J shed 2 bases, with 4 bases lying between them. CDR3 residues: CASVTYNEQFF. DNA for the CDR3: TGTGCCAGCGTTACCTACAATGAGCAGTTCTTC.

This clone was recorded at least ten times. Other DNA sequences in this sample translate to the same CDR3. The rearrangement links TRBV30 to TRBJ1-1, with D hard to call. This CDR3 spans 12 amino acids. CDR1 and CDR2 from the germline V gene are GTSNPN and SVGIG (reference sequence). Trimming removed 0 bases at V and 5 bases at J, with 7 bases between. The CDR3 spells CAWSVAVTEAFF. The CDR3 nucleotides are TGTGCCTGGAGTGTAGCCGTGACTGAAGCTTTCTTT.

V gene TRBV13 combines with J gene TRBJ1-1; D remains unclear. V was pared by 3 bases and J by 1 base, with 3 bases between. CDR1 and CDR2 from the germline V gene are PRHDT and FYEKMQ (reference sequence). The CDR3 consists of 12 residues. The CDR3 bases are TGTGCCAGCAGCTTGGAGAACACTGAAGCTTTCTTT. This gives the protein CASSLENTEAFF.

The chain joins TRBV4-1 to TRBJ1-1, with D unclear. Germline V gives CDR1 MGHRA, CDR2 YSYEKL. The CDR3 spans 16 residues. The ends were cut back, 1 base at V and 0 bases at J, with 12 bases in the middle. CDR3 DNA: TGCGCCAGCAGCCAAGCAGGTGACTACATGAACACTGAAGCTTTCTTT. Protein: CASSQAGDYMNTEAFF.

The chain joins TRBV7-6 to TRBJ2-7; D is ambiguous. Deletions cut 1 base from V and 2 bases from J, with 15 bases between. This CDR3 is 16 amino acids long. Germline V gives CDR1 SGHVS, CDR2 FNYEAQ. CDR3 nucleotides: TGTGCCAGCAGCTTAGTATACCAGGAATCCGCCTACGAGCAGTACTTC. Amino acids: CASSLVYQESAYEQYF.

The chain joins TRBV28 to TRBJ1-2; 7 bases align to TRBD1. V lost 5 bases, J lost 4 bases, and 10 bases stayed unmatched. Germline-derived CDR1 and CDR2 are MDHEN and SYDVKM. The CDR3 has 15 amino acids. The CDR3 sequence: CASSQQGTSFYGYTF. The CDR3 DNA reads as TGTGCCAGCAGTCAACAGGGGACTTCTTTCTATGGCTACACCTTC.

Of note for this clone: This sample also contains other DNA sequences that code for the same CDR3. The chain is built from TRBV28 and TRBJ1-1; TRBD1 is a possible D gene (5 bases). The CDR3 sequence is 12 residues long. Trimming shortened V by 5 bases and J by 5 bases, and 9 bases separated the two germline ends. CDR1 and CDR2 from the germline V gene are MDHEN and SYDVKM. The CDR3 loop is CASSPRGTEAFF. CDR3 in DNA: TGTGCCAGCAGTCCTCGGGGGACTGAAGCTTTCTTT.

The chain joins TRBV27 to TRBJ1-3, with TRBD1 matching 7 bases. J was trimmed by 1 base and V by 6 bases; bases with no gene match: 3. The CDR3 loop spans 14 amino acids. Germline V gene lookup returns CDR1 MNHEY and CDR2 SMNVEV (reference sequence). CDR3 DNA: TGTGCCAGCAGGCAGGGGGTTTCTGGAAACACCATATATTTT. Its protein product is CASRQGVSGNTIYF.

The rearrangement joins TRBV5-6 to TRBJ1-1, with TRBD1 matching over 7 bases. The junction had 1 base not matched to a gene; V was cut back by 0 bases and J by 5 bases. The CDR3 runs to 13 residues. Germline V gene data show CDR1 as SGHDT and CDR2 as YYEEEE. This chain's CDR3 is CASSLVQGTEAFF. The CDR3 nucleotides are TGTGCCAGCAGCTTGGTACAGGGGACTGAAGCTTTCTTT.

DNA for the CDR3: TGTGCCAGCAGCCGGGGACTAGCGGAGAACAATGAGCAGTTCTTC. The encoded protein is CASSRGLAENNEQFF. The chain carries TRBV11-2 and TRBJ2-1, with 11 bases fitting TRBD2. This CDR3 is built from 15 residues. In germline, CDR1 is SGHAT, CDR2 FQNNGV. V trimming: 5 bases; J trimming: 5 bases; junction bases outside the gene matches: 5. Drawing the rest from reference TRBV11-2 and TRBJ2-1, the complete variable domain is EAGVAQSPRYKIIEKRQSVAFWCNPISGHATLYWYQQILGQGPKLLIQFQNNGVVDDSQLPKDRFSAERLKGVDSTLKIQPAKLEDSAVYLCASSRGLAENNEQFFGPGTRLTVL.

The CDR3 is CASSLTSGQTDTQYF. The CDR3 bases are TGTGCCAGCAGCTTAACCTCCGGACAGACAGATACGCAGTATTTT. V is TRBV7-3 and J is TRBJ2-3; TRBD1 might be the D (6 bases). V lost 0 bases and J lost 3, with 10 bases in between. The CDR3 sequence is 15 residues long. Per the germline V gene, CDR1 is SGHTA and CDR2 is FQGTGA.

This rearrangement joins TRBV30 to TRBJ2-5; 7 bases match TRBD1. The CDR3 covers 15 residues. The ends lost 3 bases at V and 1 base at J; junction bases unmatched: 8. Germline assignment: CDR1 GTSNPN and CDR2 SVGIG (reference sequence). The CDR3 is CAWRYGDRLQETQYF. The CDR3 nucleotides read TGTGCCTGGAGATACGGGGACAGACTCCAAGAGACCCAGTACTTC.

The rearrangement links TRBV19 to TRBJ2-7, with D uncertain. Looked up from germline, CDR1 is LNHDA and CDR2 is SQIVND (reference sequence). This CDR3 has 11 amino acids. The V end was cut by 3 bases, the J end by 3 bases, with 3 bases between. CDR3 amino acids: CASSINYEQYF. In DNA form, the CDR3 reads TGTGCCAGTAGTATCAACTACGAGCAGTACTTC.

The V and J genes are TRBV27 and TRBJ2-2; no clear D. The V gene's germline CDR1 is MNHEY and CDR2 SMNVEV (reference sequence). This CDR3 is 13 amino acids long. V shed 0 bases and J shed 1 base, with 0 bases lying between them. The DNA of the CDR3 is TGTGCCAGCAGTTTATCGAACACCGGGGAGCTGTTTTTT. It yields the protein CASSLSNTGELFF.

CDR3 sequence (DNA): TGCAGTGCCCTCGCGGAATATGGCTACACCTTC. This encodes CSALAEYGYTF. J is TRBJ1-2 and V is TRBV20-1, with unresolved D. The CDR3 has 11 amino acids. CDR1 and CDR2 (germline): DFQATT, SNEGSKA (reference sequence). Trimming stripped 6 bases from V and 5 bases from J, with 10 bases between.

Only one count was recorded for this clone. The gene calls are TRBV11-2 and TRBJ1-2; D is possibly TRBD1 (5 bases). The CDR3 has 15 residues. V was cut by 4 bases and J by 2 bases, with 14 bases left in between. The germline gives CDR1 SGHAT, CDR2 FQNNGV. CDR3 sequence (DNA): TGTGCCAGCAGCTCACCGGGACTGGGGAACTATGGCTACACCTTC. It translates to CASSSPGLGNYGYTF.

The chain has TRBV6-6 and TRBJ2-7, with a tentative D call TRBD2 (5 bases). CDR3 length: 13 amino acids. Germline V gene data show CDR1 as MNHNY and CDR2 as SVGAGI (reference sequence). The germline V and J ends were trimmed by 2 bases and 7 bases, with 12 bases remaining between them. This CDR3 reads CASSYGSTGEQYF. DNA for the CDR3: TGTGCCAGCAGTTACGGCTCAACGGGAGAGCAGTACTTC.